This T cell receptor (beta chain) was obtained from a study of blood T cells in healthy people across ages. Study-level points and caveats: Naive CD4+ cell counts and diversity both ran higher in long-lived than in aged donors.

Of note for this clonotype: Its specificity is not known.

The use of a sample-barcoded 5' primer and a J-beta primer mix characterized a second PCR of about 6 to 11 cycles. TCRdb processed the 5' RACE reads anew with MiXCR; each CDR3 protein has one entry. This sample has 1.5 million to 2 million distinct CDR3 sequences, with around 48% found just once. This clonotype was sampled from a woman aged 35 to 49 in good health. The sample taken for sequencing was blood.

This CDR3 is CASSLILAGSYNEQFF. The CDR3 DNA sequence: TGTGCCAGCAGCTTAATACTAGCGGGCTCCTACAATGAGCAGTTCTTC. The chain is built from TRBV7-3 and TRBJ2-1; 9 positions agree with TRBD2. The CDR3 is 16 residues long. Germline lookup yields CDR1 SGHTA and CDR2 FQGTGA. The V gene end was trimmed by 1 base and the J gene end by 0 bases; junction bases not matched to a gene: 1. Complete variable domain (other parts from reference TRBV7-3 and TRBJ2-1): GAGVSQTPSNKVTEKGKYVELRCDPISGHTALYWYRQSLGQGPEFLIYFQGTGAADDSGLPNDRFFAVRPEGSVSTLKIQRTERGDSAVYLCASSLILAGSYNEQFFGPGTRLTVL.